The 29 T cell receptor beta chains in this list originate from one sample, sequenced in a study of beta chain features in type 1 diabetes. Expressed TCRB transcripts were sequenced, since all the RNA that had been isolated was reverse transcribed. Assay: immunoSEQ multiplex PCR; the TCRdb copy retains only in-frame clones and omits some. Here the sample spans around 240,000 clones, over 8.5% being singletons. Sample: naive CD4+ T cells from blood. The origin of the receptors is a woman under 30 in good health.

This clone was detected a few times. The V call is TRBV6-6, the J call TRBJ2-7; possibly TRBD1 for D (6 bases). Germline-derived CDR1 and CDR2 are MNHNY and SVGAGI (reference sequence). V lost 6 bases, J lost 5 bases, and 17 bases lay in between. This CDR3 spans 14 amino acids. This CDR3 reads CASRRTPGADEQYF. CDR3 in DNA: TGTGCCAGCAGACGAACCCCAGGGGCCGACGAGCAGTACTTC.

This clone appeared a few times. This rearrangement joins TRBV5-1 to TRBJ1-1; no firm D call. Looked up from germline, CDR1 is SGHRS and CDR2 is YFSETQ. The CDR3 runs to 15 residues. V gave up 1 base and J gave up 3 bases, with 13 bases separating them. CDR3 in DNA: TGCGCCAGCAGCTTGTGGGCCCCGAAAGACACTGAAGCTTTCTTT. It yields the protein CASSLWAPKDTEAFF.

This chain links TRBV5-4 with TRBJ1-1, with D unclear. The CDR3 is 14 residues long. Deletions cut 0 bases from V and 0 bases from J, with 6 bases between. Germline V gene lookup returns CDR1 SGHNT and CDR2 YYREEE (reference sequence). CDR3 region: CASSLDSMNTEAFF. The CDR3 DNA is TGTGCCAGCAGCTTGGACAGTATGAACACTGAAGCTTTCTTT.

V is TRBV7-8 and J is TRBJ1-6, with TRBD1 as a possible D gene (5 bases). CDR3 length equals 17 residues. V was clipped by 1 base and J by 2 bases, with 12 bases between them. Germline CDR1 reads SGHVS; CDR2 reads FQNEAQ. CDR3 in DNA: TGTGCCAGCAGCTTAGGGGTTCGGGGGACCTATAATTCACCCCTCCACTTT. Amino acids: CASSLGVRGTYNSPLHF.

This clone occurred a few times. CDR3 DNA sequence: TGTGCCAGCAGCGGGCGGGTGAGGTCTAGCGGGTACGAGCAGTACTTC. Protein product: CASSGRVRSSGYEQYF. The chain carries TRBV7-8 and TRBJ2-7; TRBD2 aligns across 8 bases. V lost 5 bases to trimming and J lost 4 bases; unmatched junction nucleotides: 13. This CDR3 has 16 amino acids. CDR1 is SGHVS and CDR2 is FQNEAQ in the germline V gene. Supplemented by reference TRBV7-8 and TRBJ2-7, the full variable domain reads GAGVSQSPRYKVAKRGQDVALRCDPISGHVSLFWYQQALGQGPEFLTYFQNEAQLDKSGLPSDRFFAERPEGSVSTLKIQRTQQEDSAVYLCASSGRVRSSGYEQYFGPGTRLTVT.

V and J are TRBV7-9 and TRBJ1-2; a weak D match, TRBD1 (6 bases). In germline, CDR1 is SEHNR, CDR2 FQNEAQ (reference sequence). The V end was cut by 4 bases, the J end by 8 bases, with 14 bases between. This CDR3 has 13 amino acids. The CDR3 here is CASSSQGSSGYTF. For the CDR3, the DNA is TGTGCCAGCAGCTCCCAGGGGAGTTCGGGCTACACCTTC.

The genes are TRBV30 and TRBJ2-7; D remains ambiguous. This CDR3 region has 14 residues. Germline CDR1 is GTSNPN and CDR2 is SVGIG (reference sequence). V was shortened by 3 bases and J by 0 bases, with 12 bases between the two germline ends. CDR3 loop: CAWSPARSSYEQYF. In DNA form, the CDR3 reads TGTGCCTGGAGCCCCGCGAGGAGCTCCTACGAGCAGTACTTC.

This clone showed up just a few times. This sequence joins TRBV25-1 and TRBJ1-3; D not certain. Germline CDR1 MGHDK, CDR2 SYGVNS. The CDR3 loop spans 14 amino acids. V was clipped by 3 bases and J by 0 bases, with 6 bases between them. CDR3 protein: CASSDSYSGNTIYF. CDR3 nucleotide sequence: TGTGCCAGCAGTGACAGTTACTCTGGAAACACCATATATTTT.

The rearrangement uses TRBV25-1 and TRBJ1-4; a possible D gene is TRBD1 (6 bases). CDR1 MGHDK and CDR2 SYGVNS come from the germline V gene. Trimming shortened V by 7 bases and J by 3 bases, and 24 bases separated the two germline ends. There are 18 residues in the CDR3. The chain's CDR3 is CASTDSAGVDMANEKLFF. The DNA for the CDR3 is TGTGCCAGCACCGACAGTGCAGGGGTGGATATGGCTAATGAAAAACTGTTTTTT.

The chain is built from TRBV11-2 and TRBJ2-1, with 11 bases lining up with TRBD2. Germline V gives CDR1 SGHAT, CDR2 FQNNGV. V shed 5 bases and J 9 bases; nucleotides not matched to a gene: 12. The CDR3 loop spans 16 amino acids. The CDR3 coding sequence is TGTGCCAGCAGCCCTGGGGGCTCTAGCGGGAGGCTTGAGCAGTTCTTC. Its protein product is CASSPGGSSGRLEQFF.

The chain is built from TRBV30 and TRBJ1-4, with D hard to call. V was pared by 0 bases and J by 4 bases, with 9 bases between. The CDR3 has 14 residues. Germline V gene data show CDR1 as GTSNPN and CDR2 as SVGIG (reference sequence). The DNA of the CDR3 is TGTGCCTGGAGTGTAAGAGACTATAATGAAAAACTGTTTTTT. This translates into CAWSVRDYNEKLFF.

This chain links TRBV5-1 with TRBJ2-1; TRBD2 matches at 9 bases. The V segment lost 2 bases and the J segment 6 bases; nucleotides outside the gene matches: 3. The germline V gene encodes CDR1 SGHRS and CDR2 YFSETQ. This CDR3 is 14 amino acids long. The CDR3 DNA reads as TGCGCCAGCAGCTTTGGGACTAGCCTCAATGAGCAGTTCTTC. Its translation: CASSFGTSLNEQFF.

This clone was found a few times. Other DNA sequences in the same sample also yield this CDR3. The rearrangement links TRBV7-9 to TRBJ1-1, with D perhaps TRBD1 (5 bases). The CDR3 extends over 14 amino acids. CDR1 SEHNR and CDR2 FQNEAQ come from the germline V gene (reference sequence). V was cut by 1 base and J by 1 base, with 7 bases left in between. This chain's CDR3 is CASSLGQPNTEAFF. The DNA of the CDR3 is TGTGCCAGCAGCTTAGGACAGCCGAACACTGAAGCTTTCTTT.

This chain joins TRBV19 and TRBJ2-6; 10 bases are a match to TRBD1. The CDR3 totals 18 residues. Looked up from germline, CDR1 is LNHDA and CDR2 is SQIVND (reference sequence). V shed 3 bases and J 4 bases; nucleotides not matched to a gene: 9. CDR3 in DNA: TGTGCCAGTAGTATCGATAGACAGGGGGCGAGAGGGGCCAACGTCCTGACTTTC. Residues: CASSIDRQGARGANVLTF.

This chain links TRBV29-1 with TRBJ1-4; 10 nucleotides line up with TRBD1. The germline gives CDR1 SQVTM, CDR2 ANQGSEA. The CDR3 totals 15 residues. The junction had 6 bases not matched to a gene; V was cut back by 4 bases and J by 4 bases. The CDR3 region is CSVGQGAGGNEKLFF. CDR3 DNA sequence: TGCAGCGTTGGACAGGGGGCCGGAGGTAATGAAAAACTGTTTTTT.

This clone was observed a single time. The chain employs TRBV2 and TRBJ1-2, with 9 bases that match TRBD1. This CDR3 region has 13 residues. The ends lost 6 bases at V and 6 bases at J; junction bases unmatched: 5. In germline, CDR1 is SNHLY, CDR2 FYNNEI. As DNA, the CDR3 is TGTGCCAGCAGGTTGACAGGGGGAGATGGCTACACCTTC. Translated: CASRLTGGDGYTF.

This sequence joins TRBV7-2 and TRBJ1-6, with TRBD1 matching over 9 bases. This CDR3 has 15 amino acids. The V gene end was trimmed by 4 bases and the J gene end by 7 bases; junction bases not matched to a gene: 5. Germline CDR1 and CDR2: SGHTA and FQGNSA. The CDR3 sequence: CASSSRQGENSPLHF. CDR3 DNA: TGTGCCAGCAGCTCCCGACAGGGGGAGAATTCACCCCTCCACTTT.

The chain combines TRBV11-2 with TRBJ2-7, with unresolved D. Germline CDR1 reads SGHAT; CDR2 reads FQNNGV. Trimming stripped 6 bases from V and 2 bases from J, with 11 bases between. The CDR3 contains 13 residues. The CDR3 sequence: CASRPDTTYEQYF. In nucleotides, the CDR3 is TGTGCCAGCAGACCCGACACAACCTACGAGCAGTACTTC. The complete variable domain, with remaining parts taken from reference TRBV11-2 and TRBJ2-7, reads EAGVAQSPRYKIIEKRQSVAFWCNPISGHATLYWYQQILGQGPKLLIQFQNNGVVDDSQLPKDRFSAERLKGVDSTLKIQPAKLEDSAVYLCASRPDTTYEQYFGPGTRLTVT.

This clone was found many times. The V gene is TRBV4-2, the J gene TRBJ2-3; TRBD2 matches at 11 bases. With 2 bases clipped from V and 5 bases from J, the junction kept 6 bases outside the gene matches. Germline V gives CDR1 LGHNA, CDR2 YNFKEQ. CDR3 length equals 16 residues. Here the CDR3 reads CASSQIIAGGKDTQYF. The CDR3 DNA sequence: TGTGCCAGCAGCCAAATAATAGCGGGGGGGAAAGATACGCAGTATTTT.

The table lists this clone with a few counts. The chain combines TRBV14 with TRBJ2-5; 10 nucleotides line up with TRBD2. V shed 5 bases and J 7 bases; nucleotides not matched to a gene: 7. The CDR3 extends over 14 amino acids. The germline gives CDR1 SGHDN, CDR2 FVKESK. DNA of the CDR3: TGTGCCAGCAGCAAAGGGACTAGCGTTGGGACCCAGTACTTC. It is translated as CASSKGTSVGTQYF.

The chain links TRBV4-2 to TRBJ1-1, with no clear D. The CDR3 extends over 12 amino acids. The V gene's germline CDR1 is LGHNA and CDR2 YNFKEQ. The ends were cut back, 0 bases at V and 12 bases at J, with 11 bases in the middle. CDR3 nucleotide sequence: TGTGCCAGCAGCCAAGAACCCCAGGCCCCTTTCTTT. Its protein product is CASSQEPQAPFF.

This chain's CDR3 is CASSPPGTSTHNEQFF. The CDR3 DNA is TGTGCCAGCAGCCCTCCGGGGACTAGCACCCACAATGAGCAGTTCTTC. The gene calls are TRBV9 and TRBJ2-1; 9 bases agree with TRBD2. V gave up 4 bases and J gave up 5 bases; unmatched junction bases: 10. The CDR3 spans 16 residues. Per germline, CDR1 SGDLS and CDR2 YYNGEE.

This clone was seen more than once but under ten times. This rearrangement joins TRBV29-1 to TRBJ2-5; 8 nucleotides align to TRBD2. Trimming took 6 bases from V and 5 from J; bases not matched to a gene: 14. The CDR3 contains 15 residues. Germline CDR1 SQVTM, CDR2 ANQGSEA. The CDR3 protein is CSVLNSGNSLETQYF. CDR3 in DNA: TGCAGCGTCTTAAATAGCGGGAATTCTTTGGAGACCCAGTACTTC.

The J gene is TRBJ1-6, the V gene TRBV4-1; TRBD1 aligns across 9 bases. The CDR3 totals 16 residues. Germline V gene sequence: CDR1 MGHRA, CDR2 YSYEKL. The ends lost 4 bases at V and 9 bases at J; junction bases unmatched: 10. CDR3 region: CASSLRRTGEGSPLHF. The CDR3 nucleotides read TGCGCCAGCAGCCTCCGACGGACAGGGGAGGGTTCACCCCTCCACTTT.

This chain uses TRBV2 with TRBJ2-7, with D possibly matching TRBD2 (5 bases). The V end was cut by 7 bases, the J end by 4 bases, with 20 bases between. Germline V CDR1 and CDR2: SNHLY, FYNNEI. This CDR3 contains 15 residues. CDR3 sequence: CASIRAGNNMYEQYF. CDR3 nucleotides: TGTGCCAGCATACGTGCCGGGAATAATATGTACGAGCAGTACTTC.

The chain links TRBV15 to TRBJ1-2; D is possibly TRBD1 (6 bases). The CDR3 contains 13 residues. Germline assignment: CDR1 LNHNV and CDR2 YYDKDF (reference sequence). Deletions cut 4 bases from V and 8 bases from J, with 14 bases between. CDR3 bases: TGTGCCACCAGCATTCCAGGGGCACGGGGCTACACCTTC. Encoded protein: CATSIPGARGYTF.

CDR3 sequence (DNA): TGTGCCAGCAGTTTAATAGTGGGAGCGGAGACCCAGTACTTC. Translating it yields CASSLIVGAETQYF. The chain uses TRBV27 and TRBJ2-5; D perhaps matches TRBD2 (5 bases). The germline V and J ends were trimmed by 2 bases and 5 bases, with 12 bases remaining between them. Germline V gene lookup returns CDR1 MNHEY and CDR2 SMNVEV (reference sequence). The CDR3 runs to 14 residues.

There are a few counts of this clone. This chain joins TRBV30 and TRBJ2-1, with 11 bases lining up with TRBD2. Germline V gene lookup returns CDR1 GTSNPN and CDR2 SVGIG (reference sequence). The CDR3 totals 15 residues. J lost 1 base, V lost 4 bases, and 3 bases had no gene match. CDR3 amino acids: CAWTPSGGSYNEQFF. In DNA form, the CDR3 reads TGTGCCTGGACCCCTAGCGGGGGGTCCTACAATGAGCAGTTCTTC.

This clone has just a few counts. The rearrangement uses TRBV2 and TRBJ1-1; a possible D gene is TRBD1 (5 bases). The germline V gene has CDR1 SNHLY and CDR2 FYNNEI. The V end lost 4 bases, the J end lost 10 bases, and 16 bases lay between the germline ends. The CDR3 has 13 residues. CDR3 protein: CASSGGIRDSAFF. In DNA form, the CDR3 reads TGTGCCAGCAGTGGAGGGATCAGGGACTCAGCTTTCTTT. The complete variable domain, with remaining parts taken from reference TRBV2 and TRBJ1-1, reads EPEVTQTPSHQVTQMGQEVILRCVPISNHLYFYWYRQILGQKVEFLVSFYNNEISEKSEIFDDQFSVERPDGSNFTLKIRSTKLEDSAMYFCASSGGIRDSAFFGQGTRLTVV.